A selection of T cell receptor beta chains follows, all from one sample in a study of blood T cell repertoires in COVID-19. This table comes from immunoSEQ multiplex PCR, and its TCRdb copy is limited to in-frame clones, with some not included. The sample contains some 260,000 clones, roughly 84% of which appear only once. The sequenced sample consisted of peripheral blood. The receptors originated from a young woman with acute or convalescent COVID-19. Each CDR3 is given with its conserved first and last residue. A D gene is named only where the DNA matches it firmly. Size values are once, few and many counts, or a class for expanded clones, and some rows have none.

V: TRBV9; J: TRBJ2-3; D: NA; size: NA; DNA: TGTGCCAGCAGCGCCCGGGAGACTTGGGATACGCAGTATTTT; CDR3: CASSARETWDTQYF
V: TRBV15; J: TRBJ1-6; D: NA; size: NA; DNA: TGTGCCACCAGCAGGACGACACTGAATAATTCACCCCTCCACTTT; CDR3: CATSRTTLNNSPLHF
V: TRBV2; J: TRBJ2-1; D: NA; size: NA; DNA: TGTGCCAGCAGTGAAGCGCTTTTGCTAGCCGTGTCCTACAATGAGCAGTTCTTC; CDR3: CASSEALLLAVSYNEQFF
V: TRBV6-1; J: TRBJ1-5; D: NA; size: NA; DNA: TGTGCCAGCAGTGAAGTGGGCAGGAGTCGGGGACCCCAGCATTTT; CDR3: CASSEVGRSRGPQHF
V: TRBV6-5; J: TRBJ1-2; D: NA; size: NA; DNA: TGTGCCAGCAGTTACCGGGACAAGAACTATGGCTACACCTTC; CDR3: CASSYRDKNYGYTF
V: TRBV5-6; J: TRBJ2-3; D: TRBD2; size: NA; DNA: TGTGCCAGCAGCTTTCAACTAGCGGGAGGGCTGAGCACAGATACGCAGTATTTT; CDR3: CASSFQLAGGLSTDTQYF
V: TRBV12-3/TRBV12-4; J: TRBJ2-5; D: NA; size: NA; DNA: TGTGCCAGCAGTACCCCTAGAGCCGCGCGGTACTTC; CDR3: CASSTPRAARYF
V: TRBV20-1; J: TRBJ1-1; D: NA; size: few; DNA: TGCAGTGCTAGTCCTAACACTGAAGCTTTCTTT; CDR3: CSASPNTEAFF
V: TRBV7-2; J: TRBJ2-5; D: TRBD1; size: NA; DNA: TGTGCCAGCAGCGTAACAGGGGTTCCTGGTTTGGCCCAGTACTTC; CDR3: CASSVTGVPGLAQYF
V: TRBV7-9; J: TRBJ2-2; D: TRBD1; size: NA; DNA: TGTGCCAGCAGCTTACCAAAGGGACACACAGGGGGCACCGGGGAGCTGTTTTTT; CDR3: CASSLPKGHTGGTGELFF
V: TRBV6-2/TRBV6-3; J: TRBJ2-7; D: NA; size: NA; DNA: TGTGCCAGCAGTTACTACGATACTATTAAGAAACTTAAGAGGCTGGAGCAGTACTTC; CDR3: CASSYYDTIKKLKRLEQYF
V: TRBV2; J: TRBJ1-5; D: TRBD1; size: once; DNA: TGTGCCAGCAGCGGAACAGGGGGCGACCAGCCCCAGCATTTT; CDR3: CASSGTGGDQPQHF